This T cell receptor beta chain was captured by sequencing in a study of radiotherapy plus CTLA-4 blockade in lung cancer. Study findings and constraints: Clones derived from tumor TCRs expanded in blood after radiotherapy plus ipilimumab. Reportedly, early blood T cell clone dynamics best predicted response, with interferon-beta.

The CDR3 is 12 residues long. The V end was cut by 7 bases, the J end by 0 bases, with 3 bases between. Germline CDR1 is MDHEN and CDR2 is SYDVKM. Sequencing was performed with immunoSEQ multiplex PCR; in TCRdb, only in-frame clones are kept and a portion is missing. This sample has 86,000 or so clones, with under 80% found just once. Notes on this clone: Antigen unknown.

The chain has TRBV28 and TRBJ1-4; D uncertain. This material consisted of peripheral blood, taken from a patient treated with radiotherapy plus ipilimumab. This sequence originates from a human donor with non-small cell lung cancer who had a partial response to radiotherapy plus ipilimumab. Some clones in this sample may be carry-over from other donors' samples. The CDR3 sequence is CASTATNEKLFF. In DNA form, the CDR3 reads TGTGCCAGCACTGCAACTAATGAAAAACTGTTTTTT. The full variable domain, in which reference TRBV28 and TRBJ1-4 provide the parts outside the CDR3, is DVKVTQSSRYLVKRTGEKVFLECVQDMDHENMFWYRQDPGLGLRLIYFSYDVKMKEKGDIPEGYSVSREKKERFSLILESASTNQTSMYLCASTATNEKLFFGSGTQLSVL.